These T cell receptor beta chains were read from a single sample in a study of control samples from healthy donors and cancer patients. Sequencing used immunoSEQ multiplex PCR; TCRdb keeps in-frame clones, though not all of them. The sample has 130,000 to 150,000 clones, approximately 93% seen once. The specimen was blood. These receptors were obtained from a man between 18 and 29 years old in good health. CDR3s include the opening cysteine and the closing phenylalanine or tryptophan. The D gene is left open where the match is weak. Size is stated for part of the rows, as once, few or many counts, or as a class when the clone is expanded.

V	D	J	size	CDR3	DNA
TRBV7-2	.	TRBJ2-3	.	CASSLGSAGTDTQYF	TGTGCCAGCAGCTTAGGGTCCGCAGGCACAGATACGCAGTATTTT
TRBV7-3	TRBD1	TRBJ1-1	once	CASSLNSGGWNTEAFF	TGTGCCAGCAGCTTAAATTCAGGGGGCTGGAACACTGAAGCTTTCTTT
TRBV3-1/TRBV3-2	.	TRBJ1-1	.	CASFGAGRTEAFF	TGTGCCAGCTTTGGGGCCGGACGAACTGAAGCTTTCTTT
TRBV30	.	TRBJ2-2	.	CAGGRLTGELFF	TGTGCCGGGGGACGGTTGACCGGGGAGCTGTTTTTT
TRBV21-1	.	TRBJ2-5	.	CASSSCTIGTGKETQYF	TGTGCCAGCAGCTCTTGTACAATTGGGACAGGAAAAGAGACCCAGTACTTC
TRBV11-2	.	TRBJ1-6	.	CASSSERGPLHF	TGTGCCAGCAGCTCGGAGAGAGGTCCCCTCCACTTT
TRBV5-1	TRBD2	TRBJ2-3	few	CASSLKRGRGTDTQYF	TGCGCCAGCAGCCTCAAGCGGGGGAGAGGCACAGATACGCAGTATTTT
TRBV4-1	.	TRBJ1-4	.	CASSPSEVVLTEKLFF	TGCGCCAGCAGCCCCAGCGAAGTAGTCTTAACTGAAAAACTGTTTTTT
TRBV30	TRBD1	TRBJ1-4	few	CAWSRDRDNEKLFF	TGTGCCTGGAGTCGGGACAGGGACAATGAAAAACTGTTTTTT
TRBV7-2	TRBD1	TRBJ1-1	.	CASSLEPGGVTEAFF	TGTGCCAGCAGCTTAGAGCCAGGGGGAGTGACTGAAGCTTTCTTT
TRBV7-2	TRBD1	TRBJ2-2	.	CASSLTGWGGELFF	TGTGCCAGCAGCTTGACAGGGTGGGGCGGGGAGCTGTTTTTT
TRBV10-2	.	TRBJ2-1	.	CASSVGYNEQFF	TGCGCCAGCAGTGTGGGGTACAATGAGCAGTTCTTC
TRBV5-6	.	TRBJ2-1	.	CASSTSGQARGEQFF	TGTGCCAGCAGCACGTCTGGGCAGGCGAGGGGTGAGCAGTTCTTC
TRBV10-3	.	TRBJ2-7	.	CAIRPGPRGYEQYF	TGTGCCATCAGGCCGGGACCGAGGGGTTACGAGCAGTACTTC
TRBV11-2	.	TRBJ1-1	once	CASSLAGSEAFF	TGTGCCAGCAGCCTAGCGGGGTCTGAAGCTTTCTTT
TRBV28	.	TRBJ1-5	.	CASSSRLRSNQPQHF	TGTGCCAGCAGTTCCCGACTGAGAAGCAATCAGCCCCAGCATTTT
TRBV27	.	TRBJ1-2	.	CASSLTRTVDGYTF	TGTGCCAGCAGTTTAACCCGGACAGTAGATGGCTACACCTTC
TRBV19	.	TRBJ2-5	.	CASSILGGGKGQETQYF	TGTGCCAGTAGTATTTTAGGAGGAGGGAAAGGGCAAGAGACCCAGTACTTC
TRBV6-5	.	TRBJ1-4	.	CASSPTWGSEKLFF	TGTGCCAGCAGTCCCACATGGGGTTCGGAAAAACTGTTTTTT
TRBV5-4	.	TRBJ1-6	.	CASSLVDPNSPLHF	TGTGCCAGCAGCTTGGTGGATCCGAATTCACCCCTCCACTTT
TRBV27	.	TRBJ2-7	.	CASSPGSYEQYF	TGTGCCAGCAGTCCAGGGTCCTACGAGCAGTACTTC
TRBV30	.	TRBJ1-2	.	CAWGRTQGLGYTF	TGTGCCTGGGGACGAACCCAGGGTCTTGGCTACACCTTC
TRBV28	TRBD2	TRBJ2-1	few	CASSLIAGGNNEQFF	TGTGCCAGCAGTTTAATAGCGGGAGGAAACAATGAGCAGTTCTTC
TRBV6-5	.	TRBJ2-1	.	CASSYRETDNEQFF	TGTGCCAGCAGTTACAGGGAGACAGACAATGAGCAGTTCTTC
TRBV30	.	TRBJ1-4	.	CAWTRPGAVNEKLFF	TGTGCCTGGACCAGACCAGGGGCCGTGAATGAAAAACTGTTTTTT
TRBV6-5	.	TRBJ2-7	.	CATFWDGSYEQYF	TGTGCCACCTTCTGGGACGGCTCCTACGAGCAGTACTTC
TRBV30	.	TRBJ1-2	once	CAWSPREHTF	TGTGCCTGGAGTCCCAGGGAGCACACCTTC
TRBV5-1	TRBD2	TRBJ2-1	once	CASSLSGTSGLQFF	TGCGCCAGCAGCCTCTCCGGGACTAGCGGGTTACAGTTCTTC
TRBV11-1	TRBD2	TRBJ2-7	.	CASSLEAGAYEQYF	TGTGCCAGCAGCTTAGAGGCGGGGGCCTACGAGCAGTACTTC